The 31 T cell receptor beta chains below come from one sample, sequenced in a study of cytomegalovirus exposure and HLA in healthy donors. Researchers ran the PCR with 60 Vbeta and 13 Jbeta primers. Using immunoSEQ multiplex PCR, the repertoire was profiled, and TCRdb retains in-frame clones only, with some absent. The table has roughly 71,000 clones, almost 80% seen once. Sequenced sample: PBMCs. Every receptor here comes from a girl aged 5-17 years in good health and CMV-seropositive.

This clone showed up just once. CDR3: CASSFLAGQTASSTDTQYF. CDR3 sequence (DNA): TGCGCCAGCAGCTTTCTAGCGGGCCAGACTGCTTCTAGCACAGATACGCAGTATTTT. This chain joins TRBV5-1 and TRBJ2-3; 8 bases are a match to TRBD2. From germline, CDR1 is SGHRS and CDR2 YFSETQ. The CDR3 is made up of 19 amino acids. The ends lost 2 bases at V and 0 bases at J; junction bases unmatched: 14.

In its sample, this clone was seen once. The chain recombines TRBV6-5 with TRBJ1-2; 7 nucleotides agree with TRBD1. Germline values: CDR1 MNHEY, CDR2 SVGAGI. The junction had 13 bases not matched to a gene; V was cut back by 4 bases and J by 8 bases. The length of the CDR3 is 15 residues. The CDR3 nucleotides read TGTGCCAGCAGTTCCCCACTTCGCAGGGGGATAGGCTACACCTTC. It yields the protein CASSSPLRRGIGYTF.

The chain combines TRBV9 with TRBJ2-6; tentative D call: TRBD2 (6 bases). Trimming cost V 0 bases and J 1 base, with 14 bases left between them. CDR3 length: 18 residues. Germline values: CDR1 SGDLS, CDR2 YYNGEE. The CDR3 region is CASSVGRGAGSGANVLTF. The CDR3 nucleotides are TGTGCCAGCAGCGTAGGGAGGGGCGCCGGGTCTGGGGCCAACGTCCTGACTTTC. Full variable domain (remainder filled in from reference TRBV9 and TRBJ2-6): DSGVTQTPKHLITATGQRVTLRCSPRSGDLSVYWYQQSLDQGLQFLIQYYNGEERAKGNILERFSAQQFPDLHSELNLSSLELGDSALYFCASSVGRGAGSGANVLTFGAGSRLTVL.

The rearrangement joins TRBV28 to TRBJ1-6, with D possibly being TRBD1 (6 bases). CDR3 length: 15 amino acids. Between the trimmed V and J ends, which lost 5 bases and 10 bases, there was a span of 18 bases. Germline CDR1 reads MDHEN; CDR2 reads SYDVKM. DNA of the CDR3: TGTGCCAGCAGTGGCCGCCCCGGGGGGGCCTCACCCCTCCACTTT. It yields the protein CASSGRPGGASPLHF.

The gene calls are TRBV2 and TRBJ2-7; 7 bases line up with TRBD2. Looked up from germline, CDR1 is SNHLY and CDR2 is FYNNEI. CDR3 size: 12 residues. The V gene end was trimmed by 6 bases and the J gene end by 7 bases; junction bases not matched to a gene: 6. CDR3 sequence (DNA): TGTGCCAGCAGAAGGGAGGGAGGGGAGCAGTACTTC. Protein sequence: CASRREGGEQYF.

The chain couples TRBV28 to TRBJ1-2, with 7 bases that match TRBD1. Per germline, CDR1 MDHEN and CDR2 SYDVKM. V gave up 3 bases and J gave up 5 bases; unmatched junction bases: 0. The CDR3 runs to 12 residues. CDR3 region: CASSLTGYGYTF. DNA of the CDR3: TGTGCCAGCAGTTTGACAGGGTATGGCTACACCTTC.

This chain uses TRBV20-1 with TRBJ1-2; tentatively, D is TRBD1 (5 bases). Trimming shortened V by 5 bases and J by 7 bases, and 8 bases separated the two germline ends. This CDR3 is built from 10 residues. From germline, CDR1 is DFQATT and CDR2 SNEGSKA (reference sequence). For the CDR3, the DNA is TGCAGTGCTTCGACAGCTGGCTACACCTTC. This sequence encodes CSASTAGYTF.

This clone was counted only a few times. The chain carries TRBV4-2 and TRBJ2-3; D remains ambiguous. Germline lookup yields CDR1 LGHNA and CDR2 YNFKEQ. The CDR3 contains 13 residues. V lost 0 bases to trimming and J lost 1 base, with 2 bases between them. CDR3 in amino acids: CASSQDGTDTQYF. The CDR3 coding sequence is TGTGCCAGCAGCCAAGACGGCACAGATACGCAGTATTTT.

This chain uses TRBV5-1 with TRBJ2-7; TRBD1 aligns across 8 bases. The CDR3 length is 14 residues. After removal of 2 bases from V and 5 bases from J, the junction contained 6 bases not matched to a gene. Looked up from germline, CDR1 is SGHRS and CDR2 is YFSETQ. CDR3 sequence (DNA): TGCGCCAGCAGCTTCGGACAGGGAGGAAACGAGCAGTACTTC. It yields the protein CASSFGQGGNEQYF.

The chain joins TRBV10-3 to TRBJ2-7; tentative D call: TRBD1 (5 bases). CDR1 is ENHRY, CDR2 SYGVKD, per germline. This CDR3 is built from 17 residues. The V gene lost 0 bases and the J gene lost 1 base, with 16 bases spanning the gap. CDR3 loop: CAISESMVGDRSYEQYF. The CDR3 coding sequence is TGTGCCATCAGTGAGTCGATGGTAGGGGATAGATCCTACGAGCAGTACTTC.

This clone was detected a few times. This sequence joins TRBV2 and TRBJ1-4; TRBD1 might be the D (5 bases). V was pared by 3 bases and J by 5 bases, with 10 bases between. The CDR3 is made up of 14 amino acids. CDR1 SNHLY and CDR2 FYNNEI come from the germline V gene. The CDR3 bases are TGTGCCAGCAGTGAGGGGGGTGAGAATGAAAAACTGTTTTTT. Translating it yields CASSEGGENEKLFF.

This chain uses TRBV19 with TRBJ2-7; 9 nucleotides agree with TRBD1. The ends lost 10 bases at V and 3 bases at J; junction bases unmatched: 25. Germline V gene sequence: CDR1 LNHDA, CDR2 SQIVND (reference sequence). CDR3 length: 19 amino acids. The CDR3 DNA reads TGTGCCACCTCTGGGGGACGGGACAGGGAACTTCAACCTGTCTACGAGCAGTACTTC. Residues: CATSGGRDRELQPVYEQYF.

The V and J genes are TRBV10-3 and TRBJ1-3; no definite D call. CDR3 length equals 14 residues. With 6 bases removed from V and 0 bases from J, the gap between germline ends came to 9 bases. From germline, CDR1 is ENHRY and CDR2 SYGVKD. The CDR3 coding sequence is TGTGCCATCAGCCACGCTACCTCTGGAAACACCATATATTTT. Encoded protein: CAISHATSGNTIYF.

The chain has TRBV29-1 and TRBJ2-5; 7 nucleotides align to TRBD1. Germline CDR1 reads SQVTM; CDR2 reads ANQGSEA. The ends lost 5 bases at V and 5 bases at J; junction bases unmatched: 11. The CDR3 is 14 amino acids. For the CDR3, the DNA is TGCAGCGTTCGAAGCGTACAGGGGTGGGAGACCCAGTACTTC. Its protein product is CSVRSVQGWETQYF.

On this clone: A read error may account for a junction end that differs from germline. V and J are TRBV6-1 and TRBJ1-6, with 9 bases matching TRBD1. This CDR3 is built from 15 residues. Germline V gene sequence: CDR1 MNHNS, CDR2 SASEGT. The CDR3 here is CASSKAGTGNSPLHF. CDR3 nucleotides: TGTGCCAGCAGTAAAGCCGGGACAGGGAACTCACCCCTCCACTTT.

This chain connects TRBV29-1 to TRBJ2-7, with 12 bases matching TRBD2. The CDR3 has 14 residues. J lost 3 bases, V lost 7 bases, and 7 bases had no gene match. Per germline, CDR1 SQVTM and CDR2 ANQGSEA. In DNA form, the CDR3 reads TGCAGCGCCCGAAGGGGACTAGCGGGCTACGAGCAGTACTTC. Translating it yields CSARRGLAGYEQYF.

The J gene is TRBJ2-3, the V gene TRBV4-3, with TRBD2 matching 7 bases. The V segment lost 1 base and the J segment 0 bases; nucleotides outside the gene matches: 4. Germline V gene lookup returns CDR1 LGHNA and CDR2 YSLEER. The CDR3 length is 16 residues. The CDR3 DNA sequence: TGCGCCAGCAGCCAAGTTCTTAGCGGGAGCACAGATACGCAGTATTTT. Its translation: CASSQVLSGSTDTQYF.

The chain has TRBV29-1 and TRBJ1-1; no firm D call. Per the germline V gene, CDR1 is SQVTM and CDR2 is ANQGSEA. CDR3 length: 12 amino acids. V was cut by 4 bases and J by 5 bases, with 11 bases left in between. This chain's CDR3 is CSVVSGETEAFF. CDR3 coding DNA: TGCAGCGTTGTATCCGGGGAGACTGAAGCTTTCTTT.

This clone was seen just once. V and J are TRBV27 and TRBJ1-1; the match to TRBD1 covers 8 bases. The CDR3 runs to 13 residues. Trimming cost V 2 bases and J 8 bases; bases outside gene matches: 4. Germline V gives CDR1 MNHEY, CDR2 SMNVEV (reference sequence). CDR3 sequence reads: CASSLNGQGEAFF. The CDR3 DNA sequence: TGTGCCAGCAGTTTAAATGGACAGGGCGAAGCTTTCTTT.

This clone was detected once. V usage is TRBV6-1 and J usage is TRBJ2-7; no reliable D call. V shed 2 bases and J shed 2 bases, with 4 bases lying between them. Germline assignment: CDR1 MNHNS and CDR2 SASEGT. The CDR3 spans 12 residues. DNA for the CDR3: TGTGCCAGCAGTGAACGGGCCTACGAGCAGTACTTC. Encoded protein: CASSERAYEQYF.

V usage is TRBV28 and J usage is TRBJ2-5, with a tentative D call TRBD2 (6 bases). Per the germline V gene, CDR1 is MDHEN and CDR2 is SYDVKM. V was shortened by 3 bases and J by 7 bases, with 18 bases between the two germline ends. The CDR3 totals 15 residues. The CDR3 DNA is TGTGCCAGCAGTTTTCCGGGGGAGCGGTGGGGGACCCAGTACTTC. Translating gives CASSFPGERWGTQYF. Combining the CDR3 with reference TRBV28 and TRBJ2-5 gives the whole variable domain DVKVTQSSRYLVKRTGEKVFLECVQDMDHENMFWYRQDPGLGLRLIYFSYDVKMKEKGDIPEGYSVSREKKERFSLILESASTNQTSMYLCASSFPGERWGTQYFGPGTRLLVL.

The V gene is TRBV7-9, the J gene TRBJ2-7; possibly TRBD2 for D (6 bases). V lost 5 bases and J lost 0, with 20 bases in between. This CDR3 has 17 amino acids. Germline V gene sequence: CDR1 SEHNR, CDR2 FQNEAQ (reference sequence). CDR3 in amino acids: CASSPERRGRSSYEQYF. In nucleotides, the CDR3 is TGTGCCAGCAGCCCTGAGCGTCGGGGGAGGAGCTCCTACGAGCAGTACTTC.

J is TRBJ1-2 and V is TRBV21-1; no check of the table's D call, TRBD1, against the DNA was made. TRBV21-1 corresponds to a pseudogene. The CDR3 covers 11 residues. The chain's CDR3 is CASNFQGGYTF. The CDR3, as DNA: TGTGCCAGCAACTTCCAGGGAGGCTACACCTTC.

The V and J genes are TRBV5-6 and TRBJ1-5, with 7 nucleotides matching TRBD1. V dropped 4 bases and J dropped 7; count of bases not matched to a gene: 14. The CDR3 runs 16 residues. Germline CDR1 reads SGHDT; CDR2 reads YYEEEE. Here the CDR3 reads CASSLLSRGLEQPQHF. The DNA of the CDR3 is TGTGCCAGCAGCCTCCTATCAAGGGGGCTGGAGCAGCCCCAGCATTTT.

J is TRBJ1-4 and V is TRBV6-5; TRBD1 matches 7 bases. The ends lost 5 bases at V and 1 base at J; junction bases unmatched: 1. CDR1 and CDR2 (germline): MNHEY, SVGAGI. This CDR3 spans 14 amino acids. DNA for the CDR3: TGTGCCAGCAGTCGACAGGGAACTAATGAAAAACTGTTTTTT. Its protein product is CASSRQGTNEKLFF.

This clone has only a few counts. The chain recombines TRBV5-1 with TRBJ2-7, with D possibly matching TRBD2 (7 bases). V dropped 1 base and J dropped 5 bases, with 28 bases sitting between them. Per the germline V gene, CDR1 is SGHRS and CDR2 is YFSETQ. The CDR3 spans 19 residues. For the CDR3, the DNA is TGCGCCAGCAGCTTGTGGCCTCGAGAGGGAGGGGGGAAGAAGAACGAGCAGTACTTC. Translated, it gives CASSLWPREGGGKKNEQYF.

The chain carries TRBV6-5 and TRBJ2-5, with a possible D match to TRBD1 (5 bases). Germline CDR1 MNHEY, CDR2 SVGAGI. The CDR3 length is 15 residues. Trimming took 2 bases from V and 3 from J, leaving 13 bases between them. The CDR3 spells CASSYRAGLEETQYF. As DNA, the CDR3 is TGTGCCAGCAGTTACAGGGCAGGGTTAGAAGAGACCCAGTACTTC.

The chain couples TRBV14 to TRBJ1-2, with 8 bases aligning to TRBD1. This CDR3 has 12 residues. Germline trimming cut 4 bases from V and 10 bases from J; bases unmatched to any gene: 5. Germline V lookup: CDR1 SGHDN, CDR2 FVKESK. CDR3 coding DNA: TGTGCCAGCAGCCTAGGACAGGGTCTCTACACCTTC. It yields the protein CASSLGQGLYTF.

The chain uses TRBV20-1 and TRBJ1-2; TRBD1 aligns across 7 bases. This CDR3 spans 11 amino acids. The V gene's germline CDR1 is DFQATT and CDR2 SNEGSKA (reference sequence). Trimming removed 7 bases from V and 8 bases from J; junction bases left unmatched: 7. CDR3 bases: TGCAGTGAACAGACAGGGCCGGGCTACACCTTC. Translating it yields CSEQTGPGYTF.

V and J are TRBV28 and TRBJ2-7; TRBD2 matches at 7 bases. Looked up from germline, CDR1 is MDHEN and CDR2 is SYDVKM. The CDR3 loop spans 16 amino acids. V dropped 5 bases and J dropped 2; count of bases not matched to a gene: 12. CDR3: CASSPRLGEGTYEQYF. The CDR3 region has the DNA TGTGCCAGCAGTCCCCGACTGGGGGAGGGGACCTACGAGCAGTACTTC.

J is TRBJ2-1 and V is TRBV29-1, with D perhaps matching TRBD2 (5 bases). V was pared by 4 bases and J by 12 bases, with 10 bases between. CDR1 and CDR2 (germline): SQVTM, ANQGSEA. The CDR3 sequence is 10 residues long. CDR3 sequence: CSVVWTRQFF. The CDR3 nucleotides read TGCAGCGTTGTGTGGACTCGGCAGTTCTTC.